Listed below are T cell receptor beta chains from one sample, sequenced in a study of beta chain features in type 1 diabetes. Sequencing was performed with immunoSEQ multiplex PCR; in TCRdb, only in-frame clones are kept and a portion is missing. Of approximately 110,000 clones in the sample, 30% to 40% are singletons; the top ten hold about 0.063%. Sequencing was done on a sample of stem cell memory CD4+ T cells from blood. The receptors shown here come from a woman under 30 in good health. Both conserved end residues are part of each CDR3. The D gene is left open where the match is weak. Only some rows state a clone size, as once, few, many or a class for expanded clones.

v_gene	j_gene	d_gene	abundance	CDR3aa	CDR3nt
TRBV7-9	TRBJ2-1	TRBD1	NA	CASSPHRGEQFF	TGTGCCAGCAGCCCTCACAGGGGTGAGCAGTTCTTC
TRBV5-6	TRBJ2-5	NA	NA	CASSLVAAGETQYF	TGTGCCAGCAGCTTGGTAGCCGCCGGGGAGACCCAGTACTTC
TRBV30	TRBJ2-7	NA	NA	CAWSGTLGQPISAYEQYF	TGTGCCTGGAGTGGAACACTAGGACAGCCTATATCAGCCTACGAGCAGTACTTC
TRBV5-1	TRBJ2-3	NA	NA	CASSFMRSDTQYF	TGCGCCAGCAGCTTCATGAGGTCCGATACGCAGTATTTT
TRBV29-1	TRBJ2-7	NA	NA	CSAGYSFYEQYF	TGCAGCGCCGGATATAGCTTCTACGAGCAGTACTTC
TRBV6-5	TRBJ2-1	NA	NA	CASSYSFLLPDEQFF	TGTGCCAGCAGTTACTCCTTCCTCCTTCCAGATGAGCAGTTCTTC
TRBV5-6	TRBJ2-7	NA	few	CASSLWAEQYF	TGTGCCAGCAGCTTATGGGCCGAGCAGTACTTC
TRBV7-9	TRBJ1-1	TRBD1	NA	CASSVQGDTEAFF	TGTGCCAGCAGCGTACAGGGGGACACTGAAGCTTTCTTT
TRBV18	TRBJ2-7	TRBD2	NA	CANSREAEYEQYF	TGTGCCAACTCGCGGGAGGCCGAATACGAGCAGTACTTC
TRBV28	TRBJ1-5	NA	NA	CASSFNHGGQPQHF	TGTGCCAGCAGTTTCAATCATGGGGGCCAGCCCCAGCATTTT
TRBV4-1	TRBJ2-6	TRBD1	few	CASSQEGYRGSSGANVLTF	TGCGCCAGCAGCCAAGAGGGGTACAGGGGTAGCTCTGGGGCCAACGTCCTGACTTTC
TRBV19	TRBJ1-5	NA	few	CASTHTRAQPQHF	TGTGCCAGTACCCATACGCGGGCCCAGCCCCAGCATTTT
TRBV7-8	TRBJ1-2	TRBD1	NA	CASSAQGDYGYTF	TGTGCCAGCAGCGCACAGGGGGACTATGGCTACACCTTC
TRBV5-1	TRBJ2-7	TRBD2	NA	CASSLVLAEEQYF	TGCGCCAGCAGCTTGGTACTAGCGGAAGAGCAGTACTTC
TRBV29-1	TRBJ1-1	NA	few	CSVEGQGRNTEAFF	TGCAGCGTTGAGGGGCAGGGGAGGAACACTGAAGCTTTCTTT
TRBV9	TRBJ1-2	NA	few	CASREGSDYGYTF	TGTGCCAGCAGAGAGGGTTCCGACTATGGCTACACCTTC
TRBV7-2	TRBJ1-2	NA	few	CASSLVPGGYTF	TGTGCCAGCAGCTTAGTCCCCGGTGGCTACACCTTC
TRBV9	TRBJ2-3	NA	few	CASSAHSGGPGTQYF	TGTGCCAGCAGCGCCCATTCCGGCGGTCCCGGTACGCAGTATTTT
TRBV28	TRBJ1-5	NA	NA	CASISAQGNQPQHF	TGTGCCAGCATCTCCGCGCAGGGCAATCAGCCCCAGCATTTT
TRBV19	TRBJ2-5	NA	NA	CATAYGRVQETQYF	TGTGCCACCGCTTACGGGAGAGTTCAAGAGACCCAGTACTTC
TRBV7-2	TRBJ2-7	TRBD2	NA	CASSPEREAREQYF	TGTGCCAGCAGCCCAGAGCGGGAGGCTCGCGAGCAGTACTTC
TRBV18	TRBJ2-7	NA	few	CASSPASEPYEQYF	TGTGCCAGCTCACCGGCTAGCGAGCCCTACGAGCAGTACTTC
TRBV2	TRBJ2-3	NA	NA	CASKWASGVTDTQYF	TGTGCCAGCAAATGGGCCAGCGGAGTCACAGATACGCAGTATTTT
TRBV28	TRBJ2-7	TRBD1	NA	CASSRQGYEQYF	TGTGCCAGCAGTAGACAGGGGTACGAGCAGTACTTC
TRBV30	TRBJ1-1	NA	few	CASPGDADTEAFF	TGTGCCTCCCCAGGGGACGCGGACACTGAAGCTTTCTTT
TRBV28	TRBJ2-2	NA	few	CASSFSHPGPNTGELFF	TGTGCCAGCAGTTTCTCTCACCCAGGGCCGAACACCGGGGAGCTGTTTTTT
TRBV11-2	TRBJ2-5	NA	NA	CASSLVNWETQYF	TGTGCCAGCAGCTTAGTGAACTGGGAGACCCAGTACTTC
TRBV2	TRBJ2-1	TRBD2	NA	CASSELGLAGVNEQFF	TGTGCCAGCAGTGAATTGGGGCTAGCGGGAGTTAATGAGCAGTTCTTC
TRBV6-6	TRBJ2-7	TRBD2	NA	CASSYNVGGSYEQYF	TGTGCCAGCAGTTACAATGTCGGGGGGTCCTACGAGCAGTACTTC
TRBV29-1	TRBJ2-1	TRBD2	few	CSVGGGSYNEQFF	TGCAGCGTTGGCGGGGGCTCCTACAATGAGCAGTTCTTC
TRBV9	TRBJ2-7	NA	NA	CASSVDPAYEQYF	TGTGCCAGCAGCGTAGATCCAGCCTACGAGCAGTACTTC
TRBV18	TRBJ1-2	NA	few	CASSLENSGYTF	TGTGCCAGCTCCCTCGAGAACAGTGGCTACACCTTC
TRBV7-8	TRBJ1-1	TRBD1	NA	CASSLGQMNTEAFF	TGTGCCAGCAGCCTGGGACAGATGAACACTGAAGCTTTCTTT
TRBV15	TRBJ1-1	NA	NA	CATSSPGRGRGTEAFF	TGTGCCACCAGCAGTCCCGGGAGGGGAAGGGGCACTGAAGCTTTCTTT
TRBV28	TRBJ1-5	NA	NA	CASSSQWTKQPQHF	TGTGCCAGCAGTTCCCAGTGGACAAAACAGCCCCAGCATTTT
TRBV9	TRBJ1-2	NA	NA	CASSGGNHYGYTF	TGTGCCAGCAGCGGCGGTAATCACTATGGCTACACCTTC
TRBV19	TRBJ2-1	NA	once	CASSIQVGRTQFF	TGTGCCAGTAGTATACAAGTAGGGAGGACGCAGTTCTTC
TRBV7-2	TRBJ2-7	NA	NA	CASSLSPVDEQYF	TGTGCCAGCAGCTTATCTCCGGTGGACGAGCAGTACTTC
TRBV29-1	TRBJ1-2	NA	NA	CSVVPRGGANYGYTF	TGCAGCGTTGTCCCCCGCGGGGGGGCCAACTATGGCTACACCTTC
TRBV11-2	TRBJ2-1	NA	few	CASSLAVESEQFF	TGTGCCAGCAGCTTAGCCGTAGAGAGTGAGCAGTTCTTC
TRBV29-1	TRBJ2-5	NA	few	CSVDRGVGETQYF	TGCAGCGTTGATAGGGGCGTGGGCGAGACCCAGTACTTC
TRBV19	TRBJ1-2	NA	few	CASTSDYWNGYTF	TGTGCCAGTACCTCCGACTACTGGAATGGCTACACCTTC
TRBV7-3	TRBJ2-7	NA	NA	CASSLHGGTAYEQYF	TGTGCCAGCAGCTTACACGGCGGGACGGCCTACGAGCAGTACTTC
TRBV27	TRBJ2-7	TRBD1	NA	CASSLDRVWLYF	TGTGCCAGCAGTTTAGACAGGGTGTGGTTGTACTTC
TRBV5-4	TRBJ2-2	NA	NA	CASSLEPTGLGELFF	TGTGCCAGCAGCTTGGAACCCACGGGGTTAGGGGAGCTGTTTTTT
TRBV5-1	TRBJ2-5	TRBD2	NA	CASSRLTGRQETQYF	TGCGCCAGCAGCCGTTTAACCGGGAGGCAAGAGACCCAGTACTTC
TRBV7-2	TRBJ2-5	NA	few	CASSFERGETQYF	TGTGCCAGCAGCTTCGAAAGGGGAGAGACCCAGTACTTC
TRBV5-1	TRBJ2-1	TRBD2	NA	CASSLGLADKQFF	TGCGCCAGCAGCCTGGGACTAGCGGACAAGCAGTTCTTC
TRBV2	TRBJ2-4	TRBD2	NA	CASSEEGLAGNIQYF	TGTGCCAGCAGTGAAGAGGGACTAGCGGGAAACATTCAGTACTTC
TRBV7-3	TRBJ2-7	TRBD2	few	CASSEEAGSYEQYF	TGTGCCAGCAGCGAGGAAGCGGGAAGCTACGAGCAGTACTTC
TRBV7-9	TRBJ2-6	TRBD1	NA	CASSSGTGASGANVLTF	TGTGCCAGCAGCTCCGGGACAGGGGCTTCTGGGGCCAACGTCCTGACTTTC
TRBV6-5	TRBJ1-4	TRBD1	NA	CASRQGTEVLFF	TGTGCCAGCAGGCAAGGGACAGAGGTCTTGTTTTTT
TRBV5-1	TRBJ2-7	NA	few	CASSLDGGEQYF	TGCGCCAGCAGCTTGGATGGCGGCGAGCAGTACTTC
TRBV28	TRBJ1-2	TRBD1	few	CASISTGPPHGYTF	TGTGCCAGCATCTCGACAGGGCCCCCGCATGGCTACACCTTC
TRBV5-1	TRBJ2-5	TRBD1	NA	CASSGRTGKTQYF	TGCGCCAGCAGCGGGCGGACAGGGAAGACCCAGTACTTC
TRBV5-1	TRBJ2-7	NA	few	CASSLQRWGGASIGEQYF	TGCGCCAGCAGCTTGCAACGGTGGGGGGGCGCGTCGATTGGCGAGCAGTACTTC
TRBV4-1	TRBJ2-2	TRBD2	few	CASSSGLAGGYTGELFF	TGCGCCAGCAGCTCGGGACTAGCGGGAGGATACACCGGGGAGCTGTTTTTT
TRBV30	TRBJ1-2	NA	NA	CAAVEAYHYGYTF	TGTGCCGCCGTAGAGGCTTATCACTATGGCTACACCTTC
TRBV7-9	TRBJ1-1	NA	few	CASTTYSLETEAFF	TGTGCCAGCACAACGTACAGTCTGGAAACTGAAGCTTTCTTT